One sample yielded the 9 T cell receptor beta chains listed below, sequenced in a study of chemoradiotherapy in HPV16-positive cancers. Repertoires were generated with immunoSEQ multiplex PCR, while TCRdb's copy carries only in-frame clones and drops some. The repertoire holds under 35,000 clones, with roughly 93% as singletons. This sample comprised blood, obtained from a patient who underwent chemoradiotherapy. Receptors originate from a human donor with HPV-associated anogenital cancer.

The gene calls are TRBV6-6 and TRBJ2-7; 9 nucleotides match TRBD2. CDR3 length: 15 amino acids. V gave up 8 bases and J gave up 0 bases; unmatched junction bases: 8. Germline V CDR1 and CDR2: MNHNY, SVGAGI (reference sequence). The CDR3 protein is CASWGLAGSSYEQYF. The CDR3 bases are TGTGCCAGCTGGGGGCTAGCGGGGAGCTCCTACGAGCAGTACTTC.

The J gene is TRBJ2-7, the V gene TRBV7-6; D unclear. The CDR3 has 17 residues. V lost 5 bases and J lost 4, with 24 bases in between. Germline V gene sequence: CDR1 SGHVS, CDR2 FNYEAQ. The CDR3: CASSQTSYTVAMYEQYF. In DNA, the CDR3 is TGTGCCAGCAGCCAGACCTCTTACACGGTTGCGATGTACGAGCAGTACTTC.

CDR3 in DNA: TGCGCCAGCAGCTTTAGGACAGGGATGGAAAAACTGTTTTTT. Amino acids: CASSFRTGMEKLFF. The chain combines TRBV4-3 with TRBJ1-4; 8 bases match TRBD1. Germline loops: CDR1 LGHNA, CDR2 YSLEER. V gave up 5 bases and J gave up 8 bases; unmatched junction bases: 7. There are 14 residues in the CDR3.

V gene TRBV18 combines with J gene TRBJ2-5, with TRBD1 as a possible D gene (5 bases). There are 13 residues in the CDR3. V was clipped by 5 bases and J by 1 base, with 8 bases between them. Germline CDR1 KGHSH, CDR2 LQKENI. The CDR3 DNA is TGTGCCAGCTCAGCGACAGTCCAAGAGACCCAGTACTTC. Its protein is CASSATVQETQYF. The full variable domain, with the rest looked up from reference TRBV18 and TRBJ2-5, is NAGVMQNPRHLVRRRGQEARLRCSPMKGHSHVYWYRQLPEEGLKFMVYLQKENIIDESGMPKERFSAEFPKEGPSILRIQQVVRGDSAAYFCASSATVQETQYFGPGTRLLVL.

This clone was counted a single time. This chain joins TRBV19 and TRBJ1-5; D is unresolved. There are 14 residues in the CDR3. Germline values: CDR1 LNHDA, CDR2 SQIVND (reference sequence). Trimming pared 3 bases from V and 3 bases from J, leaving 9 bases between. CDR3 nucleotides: TGTGCCAGTAGTATGGGTAGGGTCAATCAGCCCCAGCATTTT. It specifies CASSMGRVNQPQHF.

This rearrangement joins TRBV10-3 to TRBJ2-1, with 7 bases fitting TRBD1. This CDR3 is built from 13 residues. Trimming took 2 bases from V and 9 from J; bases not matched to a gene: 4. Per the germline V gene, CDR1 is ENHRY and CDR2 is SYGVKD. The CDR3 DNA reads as TGTGCCATCAGTGAGGGACAGGTACGTGAGCAGTTCTTC. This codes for CAISEGQVREQFF.

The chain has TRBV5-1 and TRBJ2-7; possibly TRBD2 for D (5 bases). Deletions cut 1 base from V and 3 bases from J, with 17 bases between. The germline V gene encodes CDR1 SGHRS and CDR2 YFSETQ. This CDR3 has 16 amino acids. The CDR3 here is CASSLRFSGSVYEQYF. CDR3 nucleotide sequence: TGCGCCAGCAGCTTGCGTTTCAGCGGATCGGTCTACGAGCAGTACTTC.

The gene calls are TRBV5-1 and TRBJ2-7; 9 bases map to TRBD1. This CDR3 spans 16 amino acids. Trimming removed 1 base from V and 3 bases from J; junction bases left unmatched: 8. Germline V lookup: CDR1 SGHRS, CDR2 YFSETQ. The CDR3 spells CASSLRTGTGHYEQYF. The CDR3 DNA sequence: TGCGCCAGCAGCTTGAGGACCGGGACAGGGCACTACGAGCAGTACTTC.

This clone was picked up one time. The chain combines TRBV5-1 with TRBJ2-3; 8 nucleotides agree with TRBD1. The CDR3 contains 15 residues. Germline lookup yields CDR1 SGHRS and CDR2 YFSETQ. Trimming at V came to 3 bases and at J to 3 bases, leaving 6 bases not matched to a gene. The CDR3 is CASSSDRVRTDTQYF. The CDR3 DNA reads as TGCGCCAGCAGCTCGGACAGGGTACGGACAGATACGCAGTATTTT.